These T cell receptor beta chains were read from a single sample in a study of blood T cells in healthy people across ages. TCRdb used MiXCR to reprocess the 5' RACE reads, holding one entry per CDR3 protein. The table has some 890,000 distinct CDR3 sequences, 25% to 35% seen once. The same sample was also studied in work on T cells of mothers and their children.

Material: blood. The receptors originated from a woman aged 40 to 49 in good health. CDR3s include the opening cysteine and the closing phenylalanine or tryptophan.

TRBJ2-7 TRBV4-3 CASSTGQGRYEQYF
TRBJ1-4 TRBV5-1 CASSYGQGFEKLFF
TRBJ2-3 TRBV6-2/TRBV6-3 CASSYGGRDITDTQYF
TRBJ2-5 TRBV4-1 CASSPTSGEYQETQYF
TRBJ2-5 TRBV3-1 CASSLPWGGAETQYF
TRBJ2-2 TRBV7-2 CASSRTSGGAGGELFF
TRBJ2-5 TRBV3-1 CASSSRGGARETQYF
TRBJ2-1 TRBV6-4 CASSGTSGVGEQFF
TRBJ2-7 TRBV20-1 CSARVKGDPYEQYF
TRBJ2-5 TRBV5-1 CASNFKETQYF
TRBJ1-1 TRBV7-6 CASTQRGMNTEAFF
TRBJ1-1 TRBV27 CASSSGGWDTEAFF
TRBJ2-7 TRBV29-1 CSVEEGGEQYF
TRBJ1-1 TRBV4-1 CASSQALPPNTEAFF
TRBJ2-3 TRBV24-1 CATSDSGGPSTDTQYF
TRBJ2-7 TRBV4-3 CASRPRVGSPYEQYF
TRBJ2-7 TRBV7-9 CASSSDLGGSVYEQYF
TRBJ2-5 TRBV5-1 CASSRGQGNQETQYF
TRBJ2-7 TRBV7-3 CASSLTGGGPYEQYF
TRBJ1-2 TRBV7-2 CASSHPQTEPSGPNYGYTF
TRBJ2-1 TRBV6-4 CASSDSRTGGNEQFF
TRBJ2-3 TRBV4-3 CASSQDWRGPPDTQYF
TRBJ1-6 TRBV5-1 CASSPLDRDNSPLHF
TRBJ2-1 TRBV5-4 CASTPLGSHSYNEQFF
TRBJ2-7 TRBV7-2 CASSLNTRDRGDEQYF
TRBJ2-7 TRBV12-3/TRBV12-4 CASSMTAGLAGSSDYEQYF
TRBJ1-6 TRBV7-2 CASGFSTGSNSPLHF
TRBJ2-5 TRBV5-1 CASSLVTGGQETQYF
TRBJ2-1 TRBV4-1 CASSQVYGGPYNEQFF
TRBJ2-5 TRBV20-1 CSAPERRLQETQYF
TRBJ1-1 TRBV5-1 CTSSPGDFRDTEAFF
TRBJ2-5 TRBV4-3 CASSQVGGEETQYF
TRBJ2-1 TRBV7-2 CASSLGNRGYNEQFF